The 9 T cell receptor beta chains presented below share a single source sample, sequenced in a study of T cells expressing NK-cell markers. No DNA is given; TCRdb re-called the 5' RACE reads and lists each CDR3 protein once. The specimen's table records under 35,000 distinct CDR3 sequences. The sequenced sample consisted of blood T cells: a sorted CD56 or NKG2C T cell subset, CD4+ or CD8+ T cells, or bulk PBMC T cells (not recorded which). These receptors were obtained from a woman between 18 and 75 years old in good health.

V usage is TRBV28 and J usage is TRBJ2-2; TCRdb reports TRBD2, a call that lacks DNA to check it against. In germline, CDR1 is MDHEN, CDR2 SYDVKM. The CDR3 totals 14 residues. CDR3 residues: CATHATSGTGELFF.

The chain recombines TRBV5-6 with TRBJ1-1. The CDR3 is 17 amino acids. Germline V CDR1 and CDR2: SGHDT, YYEEEE. The CDR3 here is CASSLEDRREVNTEAFF.

The chain has TRBV6-4 and TRBJ2-1; TCRdb picks TRBD1, but there is no DNA to check that call. The CDR3 contains 13 residues. Germline-derived CDR1 and CDR2 are MRHNA and SNTAGT. Here the CDR3 reads CASSDIERGEQFF.

The genes are TRBV10-3 and TRBJ2-7; the TRBD1 assignment by TCRdb is unverifiable without DNA. CDR3 length: 13 residues. The V gene's germline CDR1 is ENHRY and CDR2 SYGVKD. CDR3 loop: CAISEDRTYEQYF.

This chain joins TRBV3-1 and TRBJ2-1; the TRBD2 assignment by TCRdb is unverifiable without DNA. CDR1 is LGHDT, CDR2 YNNKEL, per germline (reference sequence). The CDR3 spans 17 residues. The CDR3 reads CASSLTRTSGRSAEQFF.

The chain couples TRBV24-1 to TRBJ2-5; the D call from TCRdb, TRBD1, cannot be confirmed without DNA. This CDR3 comprises 16 residues. CDR1 is KGHDR, CDR2 SFDVKD, per germline. CDR3: CATSEFEGALQETQYF.

This chain uses TRBV9 with TRBJ2-5. CDR1 and CDR2 from the germline V gene are SGDLS and YYNGEE. The CDR3 sequence is 15 residues long. CDR3 residues: CASSPHAESQETQYF.

The CDR3 region is CASSLAQETQYF. The chain carries TRBV7-6 and TRBJ2-5. Germline CDR1 SGHVS, CDR2 FNYEAQ. The CDR3 length is 12 residues.

J is TRBJ2-2 and V is TRBV7-3; lacking DNA, the TRBD1 call made by TCRdb goes unchecked. CDR1 SGHTA and CDR2 FQGTGA come from the germline V gene. The CDR3 spans 16 residues. CDR3 sequence reads: CASEIGGVAHTGELFF.